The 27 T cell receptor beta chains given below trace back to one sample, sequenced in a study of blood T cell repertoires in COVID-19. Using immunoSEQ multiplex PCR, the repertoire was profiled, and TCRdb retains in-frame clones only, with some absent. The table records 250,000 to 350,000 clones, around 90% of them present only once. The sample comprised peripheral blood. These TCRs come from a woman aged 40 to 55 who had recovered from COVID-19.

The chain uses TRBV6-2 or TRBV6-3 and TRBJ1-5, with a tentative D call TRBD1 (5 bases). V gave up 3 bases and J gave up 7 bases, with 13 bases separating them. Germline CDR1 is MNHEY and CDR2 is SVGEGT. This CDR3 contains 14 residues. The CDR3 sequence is CASSYTGGGQPQHF. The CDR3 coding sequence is TGTGCCAGCAGTTATACAGGCGGGGGACAGCCCCAGCATTTT.

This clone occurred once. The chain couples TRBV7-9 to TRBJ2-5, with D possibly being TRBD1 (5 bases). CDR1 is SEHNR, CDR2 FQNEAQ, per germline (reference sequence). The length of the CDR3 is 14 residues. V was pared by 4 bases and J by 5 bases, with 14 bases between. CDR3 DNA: TGTGCCAGCAGCTCCCTAGGGGCGCAGGAGACCCAGTACTTC. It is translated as CASSSLGAQETQYF.

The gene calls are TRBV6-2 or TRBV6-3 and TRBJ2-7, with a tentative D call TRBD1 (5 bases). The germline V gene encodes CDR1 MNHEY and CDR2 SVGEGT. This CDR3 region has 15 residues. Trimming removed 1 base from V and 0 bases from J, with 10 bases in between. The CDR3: CASSYWGGSSYEQYF. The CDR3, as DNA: TGTGCCAGCAGTTACTGGGGCGGCAGCTCCTACGAGCAGTACTTC.

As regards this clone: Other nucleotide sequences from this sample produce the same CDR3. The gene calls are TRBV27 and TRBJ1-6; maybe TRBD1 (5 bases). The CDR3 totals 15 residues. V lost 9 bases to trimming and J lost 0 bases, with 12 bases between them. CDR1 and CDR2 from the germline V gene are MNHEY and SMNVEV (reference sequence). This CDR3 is CASSRGSSYNSPLHF. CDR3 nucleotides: TGTGCCAGTTCGCGGGGGAGCTCCTATAATTCACCCCTCCACTTT.

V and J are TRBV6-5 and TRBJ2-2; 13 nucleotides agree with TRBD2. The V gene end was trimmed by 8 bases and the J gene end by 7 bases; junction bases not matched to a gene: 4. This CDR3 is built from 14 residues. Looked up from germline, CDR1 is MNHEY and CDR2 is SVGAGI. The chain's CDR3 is CASGGLAGLGELFF. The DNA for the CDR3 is TGTGCCAGCGGGGGACTAGCGGGACTCGGGGAGCTGTTTTTT.

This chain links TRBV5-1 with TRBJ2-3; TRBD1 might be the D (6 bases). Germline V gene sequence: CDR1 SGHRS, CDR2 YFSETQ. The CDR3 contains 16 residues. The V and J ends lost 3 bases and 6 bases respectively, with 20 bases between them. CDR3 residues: CASSWSGTQRRDTQYF. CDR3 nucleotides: TGCGCCAGCAGCTGGTCCGGGACACAGCGTAGGGATACGCAGTATTTT.

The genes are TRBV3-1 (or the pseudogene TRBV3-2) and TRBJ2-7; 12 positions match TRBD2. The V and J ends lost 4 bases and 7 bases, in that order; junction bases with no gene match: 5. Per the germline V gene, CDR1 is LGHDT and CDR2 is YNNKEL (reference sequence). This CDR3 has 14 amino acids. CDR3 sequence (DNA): TGTGCCAGCAGCCCGACTAGCGGGGGTTCGGAGCAGTACTTC. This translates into CASSPTSGGSEQYF.

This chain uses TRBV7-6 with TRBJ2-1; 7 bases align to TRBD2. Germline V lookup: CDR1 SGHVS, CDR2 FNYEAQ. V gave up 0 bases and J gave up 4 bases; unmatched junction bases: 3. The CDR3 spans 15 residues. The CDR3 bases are TGTGCCAGCAGCTTAGCTAGCGGGCCTTACAATGAGCAGTTCTTC. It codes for CASSLASGPYNEQFF.

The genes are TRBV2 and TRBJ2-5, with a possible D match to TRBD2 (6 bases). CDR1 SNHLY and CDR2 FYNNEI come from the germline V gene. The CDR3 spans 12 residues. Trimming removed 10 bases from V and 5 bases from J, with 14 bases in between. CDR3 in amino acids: CATEAAGETQYF. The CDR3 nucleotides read TGTGCCACAGAGGCGGCGGGGGAGACCCAGTACTTC. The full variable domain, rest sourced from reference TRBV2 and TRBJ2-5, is EPEVTQTPSHQVTQMGQEVILRCVPISNHLYFYWYRQILGQKVEFLVSFYNNEISEKSEIFDDQFSVERPDGSNFTLKIRSTKLEDSAMYFCATEAAGETQYFGPGTRLLVL.

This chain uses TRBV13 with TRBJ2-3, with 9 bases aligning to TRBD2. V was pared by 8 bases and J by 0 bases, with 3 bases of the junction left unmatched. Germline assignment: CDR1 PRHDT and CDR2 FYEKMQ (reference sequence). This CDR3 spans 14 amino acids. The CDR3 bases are TGTGCCAGCCGACTAGCGGCCAGCACAGATACGCAGTATTTT. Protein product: CASRLAASTDTQYF.

This chain's CDR3 is CASSFRDREYGYTF. The CDR3 nucleotides read TGTGCCAGCAGCTTCCGGGACAGGGAGTATGGCTACACCTTC. This rearrangement joins TRBV2 to TRBJ1-2, with 9 bases matching TRBD1. After removal of 6 bases from V and 5 bases from J, the junction contained 7 bases not matched to a gene. The CDR3 is 14 residues long. From germline, CDR1 is SNHLY and CDR2 FYNNEI.

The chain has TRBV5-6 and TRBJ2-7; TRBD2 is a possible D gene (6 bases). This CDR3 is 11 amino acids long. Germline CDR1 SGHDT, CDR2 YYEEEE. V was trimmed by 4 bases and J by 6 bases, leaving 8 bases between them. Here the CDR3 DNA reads TGTGCCAGCAGCCTTAGCGGCGAGCAGTACTTC. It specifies CASSLSGEQYF.

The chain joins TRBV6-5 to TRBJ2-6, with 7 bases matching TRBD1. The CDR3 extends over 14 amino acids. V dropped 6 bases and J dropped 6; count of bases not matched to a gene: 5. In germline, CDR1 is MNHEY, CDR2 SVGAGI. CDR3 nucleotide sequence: TGTGCCAGCAGCTCTGGACAGGCGGCCAACGTCCTGACTTTC. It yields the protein CASSSGQAANVLTF.

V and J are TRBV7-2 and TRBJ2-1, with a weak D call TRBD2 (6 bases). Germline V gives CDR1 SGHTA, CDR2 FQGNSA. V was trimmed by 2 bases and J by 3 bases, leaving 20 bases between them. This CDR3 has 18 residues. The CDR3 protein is CASSLRSRRGGGYNEQFF. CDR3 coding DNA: TGTGCCAGCAGCTTACGGTCGCGGAGGGGAGGAGGCTACAATGAGCAGTTCTTC.

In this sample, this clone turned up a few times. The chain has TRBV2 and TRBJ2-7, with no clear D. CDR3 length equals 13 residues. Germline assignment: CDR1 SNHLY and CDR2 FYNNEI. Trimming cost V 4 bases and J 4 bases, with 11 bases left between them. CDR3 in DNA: TGTGCCAGCAGTGGGCCCTCGATATACGAGCAGTACTTC. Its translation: CASSGPSIYEQYF.

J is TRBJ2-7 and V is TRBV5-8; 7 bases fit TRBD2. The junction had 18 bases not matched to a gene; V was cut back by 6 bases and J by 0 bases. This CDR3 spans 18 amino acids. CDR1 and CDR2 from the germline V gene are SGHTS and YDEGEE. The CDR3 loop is CASTSGRGLREPSYEQYF. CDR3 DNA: TGTGCCAGCACCTCAGGCCGGGGATTGCGGGAGCCCTCCTACGAGCAGTACTTC.

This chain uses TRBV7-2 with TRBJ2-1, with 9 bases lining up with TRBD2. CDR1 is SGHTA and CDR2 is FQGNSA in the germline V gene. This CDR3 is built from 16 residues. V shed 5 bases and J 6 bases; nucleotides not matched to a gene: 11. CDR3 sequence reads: CASSRSSGDPLNEQFF. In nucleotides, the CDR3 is TGTGCCAGCAGCCGCTCTAGCGGGGACCCCCTCAATGAGCAGTTCTTC.

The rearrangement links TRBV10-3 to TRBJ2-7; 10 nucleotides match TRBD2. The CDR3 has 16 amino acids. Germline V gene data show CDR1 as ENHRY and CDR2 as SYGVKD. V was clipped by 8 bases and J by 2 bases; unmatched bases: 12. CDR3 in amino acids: CAIEAASGRAPYEQYF. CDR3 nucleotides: TGTGCCATCGAAGCGGCCAGCGGGAGGGCCCCCTACGAGCAGTACTTC.

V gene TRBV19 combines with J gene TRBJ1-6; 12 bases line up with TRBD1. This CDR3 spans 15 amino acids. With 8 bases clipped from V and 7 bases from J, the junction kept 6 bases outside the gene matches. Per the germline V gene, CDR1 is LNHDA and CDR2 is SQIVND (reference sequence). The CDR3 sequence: CASGGTGGANSPLHF. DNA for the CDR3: TGTGCCAGTGGCGGGACAGGGGGCGCCAATTCACCCCTCCACTTT.

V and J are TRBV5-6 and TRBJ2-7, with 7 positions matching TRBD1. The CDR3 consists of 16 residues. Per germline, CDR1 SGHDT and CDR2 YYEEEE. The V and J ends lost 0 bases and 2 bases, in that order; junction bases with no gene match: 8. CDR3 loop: CASSLGQPGQTYEQYF. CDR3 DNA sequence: TGTGCCAGCAGCTTGGGGCAACCGGGACAGACCTACGAGCAGTACTTC.

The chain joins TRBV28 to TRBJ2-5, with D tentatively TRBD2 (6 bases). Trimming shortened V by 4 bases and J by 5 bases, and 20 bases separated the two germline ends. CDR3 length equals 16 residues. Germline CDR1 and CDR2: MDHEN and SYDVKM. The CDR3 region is CASSSGQAGARETQYF. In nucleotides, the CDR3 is TGTGCCAGCAGTTCCGGCCAAGCGGGTGCTCGGGAGACCCAGTACTTC.

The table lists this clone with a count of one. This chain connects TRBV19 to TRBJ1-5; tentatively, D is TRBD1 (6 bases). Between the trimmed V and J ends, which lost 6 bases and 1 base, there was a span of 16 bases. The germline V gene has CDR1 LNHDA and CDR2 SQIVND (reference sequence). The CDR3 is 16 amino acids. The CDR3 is CASRGRGSESNQPQHF. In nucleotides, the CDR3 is TGTGCCAGTAGGGGCAGGGGTAGTGAAAGCAATCAGCCCCAGCATTTT.

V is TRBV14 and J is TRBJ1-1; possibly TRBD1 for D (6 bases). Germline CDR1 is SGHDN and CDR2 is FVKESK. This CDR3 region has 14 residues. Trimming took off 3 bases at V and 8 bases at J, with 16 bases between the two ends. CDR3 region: CASSQTGWPTEAFF. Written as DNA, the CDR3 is TGTGCCAGCAGCCAGACAGGATGGCCCACCGAAGCTTTCTTT.

The CDR3 loop reads CASRGLAGEHEQYF. CDR3 bases: TGTGCCAGCAGGGGACTAGCGGGAGAACACGAGCAGTACTTC. The rearrangement uses TRBV6-5 and TRBJ2-7, with 14 positions matching TRBD2. J lost 5 bases, V lost 6 bases, and 3 bases had no gene match. In germline, CDR1 is MNHEY, CDR2 SVGAGI. The CDR3 has 14 amino acids.

CDR3 DNA: TGTGCCAGCAGCGCCGGCTCCTACGAGCAGTACTTC. The encoded protein is CASSAGSYEQYF. V is TRBV12-3 or TRBV12-4 and J is TRBJ2-7; D is uncertain. The V end lost 6 bases, the J end lost 0 bases, and 6 bases lay between the germline ends. The length of the CDR3 is 12 residues.

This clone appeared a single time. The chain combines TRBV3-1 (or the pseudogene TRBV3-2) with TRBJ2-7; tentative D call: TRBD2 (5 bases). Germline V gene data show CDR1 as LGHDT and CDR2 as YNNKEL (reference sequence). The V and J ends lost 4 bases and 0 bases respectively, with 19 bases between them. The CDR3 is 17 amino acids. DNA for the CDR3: TGTGCCAGCAGCCTCCTAGCCATCGGGAAGAGCTCCTACGAGCAGTACTTC. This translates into CASSLLAIGKSSYEQYF.

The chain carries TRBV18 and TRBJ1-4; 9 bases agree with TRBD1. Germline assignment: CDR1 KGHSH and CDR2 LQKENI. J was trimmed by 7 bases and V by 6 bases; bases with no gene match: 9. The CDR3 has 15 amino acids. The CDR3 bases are TGTGCCAGCTCCACTCAGGGACAGGGAGTTGAAAAACTGTTTTTT. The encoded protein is CASSTQGQGVEKLFF.